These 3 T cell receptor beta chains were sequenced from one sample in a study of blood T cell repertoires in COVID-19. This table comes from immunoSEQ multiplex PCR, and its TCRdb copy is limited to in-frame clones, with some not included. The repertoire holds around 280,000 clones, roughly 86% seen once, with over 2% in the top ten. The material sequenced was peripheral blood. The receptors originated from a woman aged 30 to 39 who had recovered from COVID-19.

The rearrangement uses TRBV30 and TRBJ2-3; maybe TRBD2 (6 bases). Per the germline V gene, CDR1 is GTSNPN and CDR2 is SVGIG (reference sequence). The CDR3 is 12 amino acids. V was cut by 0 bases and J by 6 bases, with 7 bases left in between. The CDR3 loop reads CAWSVSGDTQYF. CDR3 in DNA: TGTGCCTGGAGTGTAAGCGGGGATACGCAGTATTTT.

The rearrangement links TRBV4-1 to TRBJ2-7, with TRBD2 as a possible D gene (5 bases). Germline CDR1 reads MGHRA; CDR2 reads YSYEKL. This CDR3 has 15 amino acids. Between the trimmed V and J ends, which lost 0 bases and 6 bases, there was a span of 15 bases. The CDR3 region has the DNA TGCGCCAGCAGCCAAGAATTCCGAGGGTCTCGCGAGCAGTACTTC. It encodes CASSQEFRGSREQYF.

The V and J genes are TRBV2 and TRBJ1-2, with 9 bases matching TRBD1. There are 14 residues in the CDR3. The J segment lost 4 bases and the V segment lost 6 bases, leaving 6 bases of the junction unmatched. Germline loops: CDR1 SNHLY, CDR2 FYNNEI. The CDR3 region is CASRWTGDGYGYTF. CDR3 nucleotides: TGTGCCAGCAGATGGACAGGGGATGGCTATGGCTACACCTTC.